This entry concerns a single T cell receptor beta chain. After removal of 5 bases from V and 7 bases from J, the junction contained 13 bases not matched to a gene. The length of the CDR3 is 15 residues. Germline CDR1 and CDR2: GTSNPN and SVGIG (reference sequence). The source of the sample is a study of CD8+ T cells in alopecia areata. Across the study: Dosing spanned 6 to 18 months on tofacitinib, then 6 months off drug.

Sequencing used cDNA as its template, made by extracting RNA and reverse transcribing it. Only in-frame clones appear in the TCRdb table, and some are missing; sequencing was by immunoSEQ multiplex PCR. The sample yields 90,000 to 150,000 clones, about 50% seen once. The treatment denotes: oral pan-JAK inhibitor, 5-10 mg twice daily. The sequence came from a human donor with alopecia areata. The chain recombines TRBV30 with TRBJ2-1; 8 nucleotides align to TRBD1. Sequences were derived from CD4+ T cells sorted from blood, sampled at week 4, from a patient treated with tofacitinib. For the CDR3, the DNA is TGTGCCTGGGGACCTCCCGGACAGGGAGGTAATGAGCAGTTCTTC. This sequence encodes CAWGPPGQGGNEQFF.